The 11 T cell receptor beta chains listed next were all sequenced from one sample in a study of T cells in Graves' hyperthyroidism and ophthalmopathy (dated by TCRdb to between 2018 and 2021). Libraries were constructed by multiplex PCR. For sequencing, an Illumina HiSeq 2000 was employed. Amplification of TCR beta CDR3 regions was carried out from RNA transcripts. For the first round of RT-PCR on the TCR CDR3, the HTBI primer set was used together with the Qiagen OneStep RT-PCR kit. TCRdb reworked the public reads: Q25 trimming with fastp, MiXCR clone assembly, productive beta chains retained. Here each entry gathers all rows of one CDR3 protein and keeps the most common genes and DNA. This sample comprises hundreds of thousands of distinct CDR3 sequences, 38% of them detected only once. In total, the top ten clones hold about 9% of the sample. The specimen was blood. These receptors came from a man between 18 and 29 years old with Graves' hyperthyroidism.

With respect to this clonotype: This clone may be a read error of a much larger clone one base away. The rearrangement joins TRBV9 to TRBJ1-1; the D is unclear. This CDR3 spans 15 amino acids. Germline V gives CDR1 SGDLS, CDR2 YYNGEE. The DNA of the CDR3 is TGTGCCAGCAGCGTAGGGGCCTCACGGAACATTGAAGCTTTCTTT. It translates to CASSVGASRNIEAFF.

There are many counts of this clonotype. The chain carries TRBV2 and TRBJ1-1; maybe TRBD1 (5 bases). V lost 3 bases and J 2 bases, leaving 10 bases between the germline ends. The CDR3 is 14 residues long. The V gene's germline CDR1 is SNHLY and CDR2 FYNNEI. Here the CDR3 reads CASSDLGDNTEAFF. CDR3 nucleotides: TGTGCCAGCAGTGACTTGGGGGATAACACTGAAGCTTTCTTT.

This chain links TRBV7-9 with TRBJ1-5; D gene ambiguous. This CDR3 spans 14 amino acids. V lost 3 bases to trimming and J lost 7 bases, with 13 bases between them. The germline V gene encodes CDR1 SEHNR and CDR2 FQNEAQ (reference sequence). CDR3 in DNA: TGTGCCAGCAGCTTTGCGTGGACGGAACAGCCCCAGCATTTT. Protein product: CASSFAWTEQPQHF.

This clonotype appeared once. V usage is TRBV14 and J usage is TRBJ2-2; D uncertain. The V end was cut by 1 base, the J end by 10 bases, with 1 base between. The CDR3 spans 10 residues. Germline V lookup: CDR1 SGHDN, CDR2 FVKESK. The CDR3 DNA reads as TGTGCCAGCAGCCAAGCGGAGCTGTTTTTT. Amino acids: CASSQAELFF.

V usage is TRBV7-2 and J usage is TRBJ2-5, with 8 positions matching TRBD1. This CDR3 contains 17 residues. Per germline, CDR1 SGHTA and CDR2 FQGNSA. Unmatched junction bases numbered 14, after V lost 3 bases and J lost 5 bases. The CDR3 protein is CASSLSTGTGLGETQYF. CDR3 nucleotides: TGTGCCAGCAGCTTGTCAACCGGGACAGGACTGGGGGAGACCCAGTACTTC.

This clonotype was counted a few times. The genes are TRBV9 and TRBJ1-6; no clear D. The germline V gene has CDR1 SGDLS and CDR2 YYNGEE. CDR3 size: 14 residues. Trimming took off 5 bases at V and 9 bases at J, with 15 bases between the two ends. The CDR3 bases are TGTGCCAGCAGTTCCGGACTCCCTGCTTCACCCCTCCACTTT. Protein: CASSSGLPASPLHF.

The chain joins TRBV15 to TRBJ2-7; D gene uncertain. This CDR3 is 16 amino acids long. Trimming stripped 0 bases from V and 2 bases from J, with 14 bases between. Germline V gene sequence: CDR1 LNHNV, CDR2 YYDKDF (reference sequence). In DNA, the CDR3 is TGTGCCACCAGCAGAGATCTAACTGGCGGCACCTACGAGCAGTACTTC. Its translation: CATSRDLTGGTYEQYF.

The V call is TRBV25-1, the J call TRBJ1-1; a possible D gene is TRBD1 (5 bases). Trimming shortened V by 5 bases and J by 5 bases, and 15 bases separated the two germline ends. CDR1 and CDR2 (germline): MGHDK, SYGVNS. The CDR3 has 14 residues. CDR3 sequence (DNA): TGTGCCAGCAGTTACTCTCTGGGGGATACTGAAGCTTTCTTT. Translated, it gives CASSYSLGDTEAFF.

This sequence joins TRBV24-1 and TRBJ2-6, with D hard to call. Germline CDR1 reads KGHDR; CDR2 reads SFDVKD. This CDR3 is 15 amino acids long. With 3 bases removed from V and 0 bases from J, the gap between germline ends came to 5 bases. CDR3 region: CATSDTSSGANVLTF. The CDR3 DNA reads TGTGCCACCAGTGATACCAGCTCTGGGGCCAACGTCCTGACTTTC.

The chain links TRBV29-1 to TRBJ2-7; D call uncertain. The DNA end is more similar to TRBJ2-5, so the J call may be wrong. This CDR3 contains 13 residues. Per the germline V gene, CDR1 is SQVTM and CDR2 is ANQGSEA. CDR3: CSVERQTQETQYF. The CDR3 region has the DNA TGCAGCGTTGAGCGGCAGACCCAAGAGACCCAGTACTTC.

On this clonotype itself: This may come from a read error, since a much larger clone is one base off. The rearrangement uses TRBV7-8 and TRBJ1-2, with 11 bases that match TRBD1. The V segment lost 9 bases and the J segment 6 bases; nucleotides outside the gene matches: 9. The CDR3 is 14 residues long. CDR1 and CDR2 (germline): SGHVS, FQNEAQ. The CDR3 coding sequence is TGTGCCAGTACCTCGGACAGGGGGCTACATGGCTACACCTTC. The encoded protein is CASTSDRGLHGYTF.